This TCR beta chain was identified in a study of T-cell reconstitution after alpha-beta-depleted transplantation in children. General study findings and limits: Certain patients had high TCRbeta diversity at day 60, and it came from recipient T cells and thymic progenitors that survived. Once a year had passed after transplant, T-cell counts and diversity came mostly from newly produced T cells.

This CDR3 has 14 amino acids. CDR1 is SEHNR and CDR2 is FQNEAQ in the germline V gene (reference sequence). Between the trimmed V and J ends, which lost 2 bases and 5 bases, there was a span of 12 bases. Preparation of the TCRbeta library was carried out with unique molecular identifiers. TCRdb recomputed calls from the PCR reads with MiXCR, one row per CDR3 protein. The repertoire holds about 200,000 distinct CDR3 sequences, approximately 6% seen once, with about 5% in the top ten. At least ten counts were recorded for this clonotype. What it binds is not known. The sequence was obtained from a girl under two years old with combined immunodeficiency, due to receive a stem cell transplant. This sample comprised PBMCs, obtained before TCRalphabeta/CD19-depleted stem cell transplant. The chain couples TRBV7-9 to TRBJ2-5; D may match TRBD1 or TRBD2 (5 bases each). The CDR3 is CASSLRGREETQYF. CDR3 bases: TGTGCCAGCAGCTTAAGGGGTAGGGAGGAGACCCAGTACTTC.